This T cell receptor beta chain was captured in a study of cytomegalovirus exposure and HLA in healthy donors. The study's findings and limits: The study found most TCR sequences rare, yet found some public TCRs in many donors. After further analysis at a later stage, 16,951 TCR beta sequences were associated with HLA alleles at 0.05 false discovery rate.

Of note for this clone: Its antigen is unknown.

Regarding donors, all were healthy bone marrow donors. The PCR contained 60 Vbeta and 13 Jbeta primers. The data were produced by immunoSEQ multiplex PCR, yet TCRdb's version contains in-frame clones alone and is incomplete. The table records about 150,000 clones, roughly 74% of them present only once. Between the trimmed V and J ends, which lost 9 bases and 4 bases, there was a span of 15 bases. The germline V gene has CDR1 SNHLY and CDR2 FYNNEI. The CDR3 contains 13 residues. The TCR sequence derives from a man aged 18 to 35 in good health and CMV-seropositive. Sequenced material: PBMCs. This chain uses TRBV2 with TRBJ1-2; weak D call: TRBD1 (6 bases). CDR3 sequence reads: CASSSGTPYGYTF. For the CDR3, the DNA is TGTGCCAGTAGCTCCGGGACACCCTATGGCTACACCTTC. The complete variable domain, with remaining parts taken from reference TRBV2 and TRBJ1-2, reads EPEVTQTPSHQVTQMGQEVILRCVPISNHLYFYWYRQILGQKVEFLVSFYNNEISEKSEIFDDQFSVERPDGSNFTLKIRSTKLEDSAMYFCASSSGTPYGYTFGSGTRLTVV.